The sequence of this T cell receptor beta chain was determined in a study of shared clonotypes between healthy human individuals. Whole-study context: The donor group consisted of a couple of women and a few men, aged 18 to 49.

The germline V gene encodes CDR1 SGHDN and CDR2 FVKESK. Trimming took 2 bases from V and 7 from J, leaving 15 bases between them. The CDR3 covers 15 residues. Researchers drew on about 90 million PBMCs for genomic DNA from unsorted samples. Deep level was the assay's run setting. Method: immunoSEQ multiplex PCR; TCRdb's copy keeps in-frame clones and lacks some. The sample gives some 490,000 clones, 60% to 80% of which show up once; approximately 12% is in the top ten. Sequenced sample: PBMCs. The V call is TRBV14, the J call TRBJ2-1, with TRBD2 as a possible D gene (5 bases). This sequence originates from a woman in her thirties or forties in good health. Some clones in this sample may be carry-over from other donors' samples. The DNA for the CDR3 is TGTGCCAGCAGCCAAAGACTAATTCTTATGAATGAGCAGTTCTTC. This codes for CASSQRLILMNEQFF.